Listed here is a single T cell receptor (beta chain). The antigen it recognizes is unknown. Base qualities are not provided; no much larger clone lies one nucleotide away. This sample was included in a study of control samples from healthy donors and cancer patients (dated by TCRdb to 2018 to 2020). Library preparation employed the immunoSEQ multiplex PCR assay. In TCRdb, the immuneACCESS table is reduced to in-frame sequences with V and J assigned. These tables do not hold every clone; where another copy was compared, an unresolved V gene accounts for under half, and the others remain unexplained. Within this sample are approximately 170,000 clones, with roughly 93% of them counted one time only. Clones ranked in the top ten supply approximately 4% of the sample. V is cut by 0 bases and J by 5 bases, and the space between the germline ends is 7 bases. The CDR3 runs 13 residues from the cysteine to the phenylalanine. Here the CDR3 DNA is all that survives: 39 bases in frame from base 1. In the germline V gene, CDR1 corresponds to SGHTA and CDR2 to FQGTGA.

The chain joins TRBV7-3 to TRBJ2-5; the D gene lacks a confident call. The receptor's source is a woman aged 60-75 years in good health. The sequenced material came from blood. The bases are TGTGCCAGCAGCTTAACTCGATGGGAGACCCAGTACTTC. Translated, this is CASSLTRWETQYF.